This T cell receptor (beta chain) was recovered during a study of lymphopenia after photon versus proton radiotherapy. General study points: After the lymphocyte nadir, photon-treated repertoires showed oligoclonal expansion, especially of CD8+ Temra cells. In patients who died, overall survival fell as post-nadir TCR diversity dropped more. Authors raise, but do not show, better survival with proton therapy. Relative stability marked proton patients; photon patients lost diversity and naive cells.

A remark on this clone: No antigen is known for it.

Trimming took 0 bases from V and 9 from J, leaving 7 bases between them. Germline V lookup: CDR1 SGHNT, CDR2 YYREEE (reference sequence). CDR3 length equals 12 residues. The data were produced by immunoSEQ multiplex PCR, yet TCRdb's version contains in-frame clones alone and is incomplete. Among around 66,000 clones listed, approximately 84% were seen once. The chain uses TRBV5-4 and TRBJ2-4, with D tentatively TRBD1 (5 bases). The TCR was taken from a man aged 40-50 years with gastric cancer. The sample here was peripheral blood, taken from a patient treated with photon-based radiotherapy. This CDR3 is CASSLDRTIQYF. As DNA, the CDR3 is TGTGCCAGCAGCTTGGACAGGACCATTCAGTACTTC.